The present TCR beta chain was sequenced within a study of T-cell memory formation after mild COVID-19. Ten or more counts support this clonotype. What it binds is not known. With V trimmed by 6 bases and J by 6 bases, 3 bases remained unmatched. The CDR3 spans 14 residues. Regarding the study as a whole: Some responding clones appeared in pre-infection memory, suggesting cross-reactive memory joined. The authors did not confirm SARS-CoV-2 specificity of second-wave clones peaking day 37.

Amplification by 5'RACE using constant-segment primers produced TCR alpha and TCR beta cDNA libraries that carried sample barcodes and UMIs. TCRdb analysed the 5' RACE reads with MiXCR anew, one entry per CDR3 protein. The table lists roughly 150,000 distinct CDR3 sequences, around 15% of them singletons. The chain combines TRBV12-3 or TRBV12-4 with TRBJ2-7; TRBD2 agrees at 15 bases. Sequencing was carried out using PBMCs or a T cell subset sorted from them (not recorded which). This sequence originates from an adult woman who had mild COVID-19 (a few samples of this study predate the infection). Cell type and time point are not known. The CDR3 reads CASSPGLAGGEQYF. CDR3 nucleotides: TGTGCCAGCAGCCCGGGACTAGCGGGAGGCGAGCAGTACTTC.